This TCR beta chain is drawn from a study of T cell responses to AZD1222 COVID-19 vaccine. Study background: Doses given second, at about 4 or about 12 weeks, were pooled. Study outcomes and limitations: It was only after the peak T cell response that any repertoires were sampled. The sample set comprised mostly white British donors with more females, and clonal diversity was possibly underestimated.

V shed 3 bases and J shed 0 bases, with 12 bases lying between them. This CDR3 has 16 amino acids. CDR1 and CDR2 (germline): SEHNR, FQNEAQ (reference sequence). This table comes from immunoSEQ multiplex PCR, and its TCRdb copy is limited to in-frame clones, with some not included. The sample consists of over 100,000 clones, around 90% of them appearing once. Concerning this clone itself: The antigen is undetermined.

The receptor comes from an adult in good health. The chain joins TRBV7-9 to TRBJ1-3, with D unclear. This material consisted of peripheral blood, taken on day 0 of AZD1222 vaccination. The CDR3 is CASSLGGPFSGNTIYF. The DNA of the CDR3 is TGTGCCAGCAGCTTGGGTGGGCCCTTCTCTGGAAACACCATATATTTT.